This record covers a single TCR beta chain. Its target is not known. The data derive from a study of cytomegalovirus exposure and HLA in healthy donors. Study in general: The roughly 110 validation repertoires matched the 500 to 750 first-cohort repertoires in platform, a later analysis reported.

The V and J ends lost 5 bases and 7 bases respectively, with 15 bases between them. The germline CDR1 and CDR2 sequences are LNHDA and SQIVND (reference sequence). The CDR3 covers 13 residues. Clones were sequenced by immunoSEQ multiplex PCR, and TCRdb holds only the in-frame ones, with some missing. The sample consists of approximately 200,000 clones, approximately 78% of them appearing once. The study, taken as a whole, reports: The study recorded 160 or so TCR beta chains that were cytomegalovirus-associated. It was reported that the classifier diagnosed cytomegalovirus status with high specificity and sensitivity in both the original and validation cohorts. Clusters of TCRs from the first cohort tended to co-occur in the 90 to 150 validation repertoires (as a later analysis found).

The receptor comes from a woman aged 30 to 39 in good health and CMV-seronegative. Source material: PBMCs. The V call is TRBV19, the J call TRBJ2-7; D call uncertain. For the CDR3, the DNA is TGTGCCAGTAGTTTTGGGCATCTTCAGGAGCAGTACTTC. The encoded protein is CASSFGHLQEQYF.